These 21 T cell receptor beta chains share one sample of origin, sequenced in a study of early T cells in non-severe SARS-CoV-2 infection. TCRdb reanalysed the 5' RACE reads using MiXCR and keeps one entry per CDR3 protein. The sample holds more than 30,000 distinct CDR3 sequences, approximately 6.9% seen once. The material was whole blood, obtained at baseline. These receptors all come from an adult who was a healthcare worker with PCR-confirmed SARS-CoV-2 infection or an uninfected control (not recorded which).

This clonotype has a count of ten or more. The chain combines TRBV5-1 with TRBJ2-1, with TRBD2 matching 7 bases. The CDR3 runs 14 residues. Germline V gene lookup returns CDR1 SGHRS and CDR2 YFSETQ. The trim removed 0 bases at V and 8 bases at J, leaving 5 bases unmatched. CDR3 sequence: CASSLELAWDEQFF. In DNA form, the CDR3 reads TGCGCCAGCAGCTTGGAACTAGCGTGGGATGAGCAGTTCTTC.

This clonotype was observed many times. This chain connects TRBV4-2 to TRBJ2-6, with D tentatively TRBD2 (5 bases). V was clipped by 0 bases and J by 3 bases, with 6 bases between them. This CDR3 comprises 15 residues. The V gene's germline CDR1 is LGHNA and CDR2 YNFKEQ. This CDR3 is CASSQDRGGANVLTF. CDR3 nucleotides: TGTGCCAGCAGCCAAGATCGGGGTGGGGCCAACGTCCTGACTTTC.

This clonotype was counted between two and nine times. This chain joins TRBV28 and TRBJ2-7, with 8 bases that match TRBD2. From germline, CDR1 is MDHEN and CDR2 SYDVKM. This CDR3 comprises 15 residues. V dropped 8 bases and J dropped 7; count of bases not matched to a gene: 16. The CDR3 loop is CASHTLSGKLPEQYF. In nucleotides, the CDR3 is TGTGCCAGCCATACCCTTAGCGGGAAGCTCCCTGAGCAGTACTTC. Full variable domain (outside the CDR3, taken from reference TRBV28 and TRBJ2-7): DVKVTQSSRYLVKRTGEKVFLECVQDMDHENMFWYRQDPGLGLRLIYFSYDVKMKEKGDIPEGYSVSREKKERFSLILESASTNQTSMYLCASHTLSGKLPEQYFGPGTRLTVT.

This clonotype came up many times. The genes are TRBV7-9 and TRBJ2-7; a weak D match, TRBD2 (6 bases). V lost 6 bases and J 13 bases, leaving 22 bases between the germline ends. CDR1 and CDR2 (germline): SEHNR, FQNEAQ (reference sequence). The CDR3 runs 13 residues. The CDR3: CASSPGLGDFRYV. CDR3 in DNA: TGTGCCAGCAGTCCGGGACTGGGAGACTTCCGATACGTC.

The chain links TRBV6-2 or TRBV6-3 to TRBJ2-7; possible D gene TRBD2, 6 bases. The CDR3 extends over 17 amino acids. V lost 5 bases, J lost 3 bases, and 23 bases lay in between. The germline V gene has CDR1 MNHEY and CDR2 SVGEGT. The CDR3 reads CASSKTGGADIYYEQYF. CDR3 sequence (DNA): TGTGCCAGCAGTAAAACAGGAGGGGCTGACATTTACTACGAGCAGTACTTC.

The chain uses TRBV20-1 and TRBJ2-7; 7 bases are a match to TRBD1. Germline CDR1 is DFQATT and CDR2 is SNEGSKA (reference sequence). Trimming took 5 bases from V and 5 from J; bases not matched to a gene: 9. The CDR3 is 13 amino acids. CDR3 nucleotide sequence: TGCAGTGCTCTTCATCAAACAGGGGACGAGCAGTACTTC. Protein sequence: CSALHQTGDEQYF.

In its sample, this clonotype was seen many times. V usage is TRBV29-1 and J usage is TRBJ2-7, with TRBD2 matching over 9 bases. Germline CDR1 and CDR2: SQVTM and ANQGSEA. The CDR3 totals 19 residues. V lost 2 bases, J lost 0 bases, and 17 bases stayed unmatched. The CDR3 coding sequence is TGCAGCGTTGAACCGCGAGGCGGGAGGGCCACCATAAGCTCCTACGAGCAGTACGTC. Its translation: CSVEPRGGRATISSYEQYV.

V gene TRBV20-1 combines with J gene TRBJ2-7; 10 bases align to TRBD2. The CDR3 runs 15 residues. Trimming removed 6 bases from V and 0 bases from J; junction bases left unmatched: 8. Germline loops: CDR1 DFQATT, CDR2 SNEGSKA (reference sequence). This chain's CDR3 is CSAEQGTSASYEQYF. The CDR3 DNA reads TGCAGTGCCGAGCAAGGGACTAGCGCCTCCTACGAGCAGTACTTC.

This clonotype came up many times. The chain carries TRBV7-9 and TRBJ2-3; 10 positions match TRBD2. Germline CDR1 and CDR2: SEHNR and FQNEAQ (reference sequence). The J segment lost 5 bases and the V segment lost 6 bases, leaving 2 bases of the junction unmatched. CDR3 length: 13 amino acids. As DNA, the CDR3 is TGTGCCAGCAGTCTAGCGGGAGTAGATACGCAGTATTTT. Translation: CASSLAGVDTQYF.

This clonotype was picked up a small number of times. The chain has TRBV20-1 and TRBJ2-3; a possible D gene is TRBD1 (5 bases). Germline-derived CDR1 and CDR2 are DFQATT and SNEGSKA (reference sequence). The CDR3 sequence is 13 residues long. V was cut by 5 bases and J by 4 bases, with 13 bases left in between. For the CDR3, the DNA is TGCAGTGCTGTAAGGGGCGAAGCAGATACGCAGTATTTT. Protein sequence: CSAVRGEADTQYF.

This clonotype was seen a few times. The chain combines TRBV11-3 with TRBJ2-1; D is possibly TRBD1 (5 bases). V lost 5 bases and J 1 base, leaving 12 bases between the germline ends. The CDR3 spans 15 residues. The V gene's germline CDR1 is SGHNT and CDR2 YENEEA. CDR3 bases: TGTGCCAGCAGCCTTACTACAGGTTCCTACAATGAGCAGTTCTTC. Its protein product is CASSLTTGSYNEQFF. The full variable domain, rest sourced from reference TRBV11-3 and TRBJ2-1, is EAGVVQSPRYKIIEKKQPVAFWCNPISGHNTLYWYLQNLGQGPELLIRYENEEAVDDSQLPKDRFSAERLKGVDSTLKIQPAELGDSAVYLCASSLTTGSYNEQFFGPGTRLTVL.

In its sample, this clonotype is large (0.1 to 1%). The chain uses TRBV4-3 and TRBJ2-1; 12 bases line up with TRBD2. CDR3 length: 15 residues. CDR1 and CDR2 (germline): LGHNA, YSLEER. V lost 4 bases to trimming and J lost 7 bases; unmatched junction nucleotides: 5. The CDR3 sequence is CASSLTSGRSNEQFF. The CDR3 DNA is TGCGCCAGCAGCCTGACTAGCGGGAGATCGAATGAGCAGTTCTTC.

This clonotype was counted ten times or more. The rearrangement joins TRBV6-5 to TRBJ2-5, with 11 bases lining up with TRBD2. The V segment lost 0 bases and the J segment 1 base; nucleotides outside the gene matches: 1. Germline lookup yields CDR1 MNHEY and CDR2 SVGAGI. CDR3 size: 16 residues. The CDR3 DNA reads TGTGCCAGCAGTTACTCCGGGACTAGCGGCCAAGAGACCCAGTACTTC. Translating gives CASSYSGTSGQETQYF.

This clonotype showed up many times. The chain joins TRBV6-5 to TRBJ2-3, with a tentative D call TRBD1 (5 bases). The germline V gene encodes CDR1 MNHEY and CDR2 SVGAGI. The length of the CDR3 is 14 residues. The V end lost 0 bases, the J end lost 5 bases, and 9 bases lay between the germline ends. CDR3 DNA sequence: TGTGCCAGCAGTTACTCGGTCCAGGGAGATACGCAGTATTTT. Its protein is CASSYSVQGDTQYF.

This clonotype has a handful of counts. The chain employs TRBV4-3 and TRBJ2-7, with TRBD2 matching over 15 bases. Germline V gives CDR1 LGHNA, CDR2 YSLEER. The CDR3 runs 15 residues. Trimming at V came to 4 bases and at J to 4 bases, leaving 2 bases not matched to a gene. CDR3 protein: CASSPGLAGGYEQYV. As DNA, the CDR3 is TGCGCCAGCAGCCCCGGACTAGCGGGGGGGTACGAGCAGTACGTC.

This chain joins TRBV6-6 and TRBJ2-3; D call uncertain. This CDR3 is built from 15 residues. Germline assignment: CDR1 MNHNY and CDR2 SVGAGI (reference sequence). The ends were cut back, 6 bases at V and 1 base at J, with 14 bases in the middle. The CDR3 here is CASRPPGVGTDTQYF. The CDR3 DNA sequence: TGTGCCAGCAGACCTCCCGGAGTTGGCACAGATACGCAGTATTTT.

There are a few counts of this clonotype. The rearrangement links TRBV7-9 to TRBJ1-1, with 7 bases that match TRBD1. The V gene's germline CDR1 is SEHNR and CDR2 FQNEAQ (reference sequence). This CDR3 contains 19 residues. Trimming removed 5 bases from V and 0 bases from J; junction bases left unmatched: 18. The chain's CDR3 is CASSGRAGTELSMNTEAFF. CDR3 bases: TGTGCCAGCAGCGGAAGGGCTGGGACAGAACTGTCTATGAACACTGAAGCTTTCTTT.

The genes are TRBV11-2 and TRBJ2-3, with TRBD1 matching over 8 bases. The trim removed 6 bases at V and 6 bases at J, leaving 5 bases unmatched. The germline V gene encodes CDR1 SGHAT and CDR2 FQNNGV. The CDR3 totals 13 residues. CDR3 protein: CASRPGGPDTQYF. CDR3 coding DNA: TGTGCCAGCAGGCCAGGGGGCCCGGATACGCAGTATTTT. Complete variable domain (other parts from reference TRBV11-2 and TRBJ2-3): EAGVAQSPRYKIIEKRQSVAFWCNPISGHATLYWYQQILGQGPKLLIQFQNNGVVDDSQLPKDRFSAERLKGVDSTLKIQPAKLEDSAVYLCASRPGGPDTQYFGPGTRLTVL.

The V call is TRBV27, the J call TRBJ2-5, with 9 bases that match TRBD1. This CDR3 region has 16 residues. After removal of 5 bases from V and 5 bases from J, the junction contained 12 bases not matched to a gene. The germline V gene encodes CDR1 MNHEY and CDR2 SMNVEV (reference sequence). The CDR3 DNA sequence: TGTGCCAGCAGTACCTATACAGGGGGCCATCGGGAGACCCAGTACTTC. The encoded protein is CASSTYTGGHRETQYF.

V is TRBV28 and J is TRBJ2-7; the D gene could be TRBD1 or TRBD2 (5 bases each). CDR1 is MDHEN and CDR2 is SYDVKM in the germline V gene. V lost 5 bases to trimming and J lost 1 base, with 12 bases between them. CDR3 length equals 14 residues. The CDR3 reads CASSPGTQSYEQYF. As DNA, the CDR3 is TGTGCCAGCAGTCCCGGGACCCAGTCCTACGAGCAGTACTTC.

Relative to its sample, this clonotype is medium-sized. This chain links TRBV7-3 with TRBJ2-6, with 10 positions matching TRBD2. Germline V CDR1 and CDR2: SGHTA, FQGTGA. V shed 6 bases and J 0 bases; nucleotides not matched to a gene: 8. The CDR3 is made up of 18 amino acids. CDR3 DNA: TGTGCCAGCAGTCCGCCTAGCGGGAGCTTCTCTGGGGCCAACGTCCTGACTTTC. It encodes CASSPPSGSFSGANVLTF.